The sequence of this T cell receptor beta chain was determined in a study of metastatic and nonmetastatic thyroid tumors. Background on the study: From malignant and benign thyroid patients, repertoires in blood and in tumor or nodule tissue were compared.

Through MiXCR, TCRdb re-clonotyped the PCR reads. The sample holds about 35,000 clones, around a third seen once. All patients reached thyroid surgery having received no treatment beforehand. The CDR3 loop spans 14 amino acids. V lost 10 bases and J 8 bases, leaving 23 bases between the germline ends. Per the germline V gene, CDR1 is SEHNR and CDR2 is FQNEAQ (reference sequence). The chain is built from TRBV7-9 and TRBJ1-2; a weak D match, TRBD1 (5 bases). Material for sequencing was tumor tissue. This receptor was obtained from a female donor with papillary thyroid cancer or a benign thyroid nodule (not recorded which). Some clones in this sample may be carry-over from other donors' samples. CDR3 sequence: CAIARKAGGGGYTF. CDR3 DNA sequence: TGTGCCATCGCCCGGAAGGCGGGGGGAGGAGGCTACACCTTC.